Below, 3 T cell receptor beta chains from the same sample are listed, as sequenced in a study of blood T cell repertoires in COVID-19. Sequencing was performed with immunoSEQ multiplex PCR; in TCRdb, only in-frame clones are kept and a portion is missing. The sample yields some 210,000 clones, about 83% seen once. Sequenced material: peripheral blood. The source is a woman in her forties or fifties with active or convalescent COVID-19.

The J gene is TRBJ2-1, the V gene TRBV4-1; tentatively, D is TRBD1 (6 bases). Between the trimmed V and J ends, which lost 0 bases and 3 bases, there was a span of 9 bases. Germline V CDR1 and CDR2: MGHRA, YSYEKL. The CDR3 is 15 residues long. Written as DNA, the CDR3 is TGCGCCAGCAGCCAAGATACAGGGCGCTACAATGAGCAGTTCTTC. Translation: CASSQDTGRYNEQFF.

The chain carries TRBV9 and TRBJ1-2, with a weak D call TRBD1 (5 bases). Trimming shortened V by 0 bases and J by 6 bases, and 9 bases separated the two germline ends. The germline V gene encodes CDR1 SGDLS and CDR2 YYNGEE. The CDR3 length is 13 residues. CDR3 coding DNA: TGTGCCAGCAGCGTAGCTGACAGAGATGGCTACACCTTC. Translated, it gives CASSVADRDGYTF.

The J gene is TRBJ2-5, the V gene TRBV12-3 or TRBV12-4, with 7 bases lining up with TRBD1. The CDR3 has 12 residues. V trimming: 5 bases; J trimming: 6 bases; junction bases outside the gene matches: 3. The CDR3 nucleotides are TGTGCCAGCAGTCAGGGGGAGAAGACCCAGTACTTC. Residues: CASSQGEKTQYF.